This T cell receptor beta chain was obtained from a study of brain T cells in children with intractable seizures (dated by TCRdb to the early 2020s). Regarding the research as a whole: Resected brain tissue from approximately 55 pediatric epilepsy surgery cases was first screened for immune gene transcripts using a NanoString immunology panel. Eight of the 12 selected surgery cases also had pre-surgery blood sequenced, which left four cases with brain tissue only. The investigation overall reported the following: The patients' HCMV serostatus was not known, and viral specificity was inferred solely from CDR3 sequence similarity. Sequencing depth differed between pre- and post-surgery blood, so clones missing from the pre-surgery sample may reflect undersampling.

The immunoSEQ assay was used to generate TCR beta chain sequences from genomic DNA. The authors' pipeline ran thus. CDR3 sequences that did not begin with the conserved framework cysteine at position 104 were removed manually. To get clonality, the normalized Shannon's Diversity Index was subtracted from one, giving values from 0 (maximal diversity) to 1 (oligoclonal). Differences in the frequency of the same CDR3 between samples, such as brain versus blood, were assessed with chi-squared comparison-of-proportions tests. Public clonotypes were identified by searching immuneACCESS, and similarity to known antiviral clonotypes was assessed with the VDJdb browser. TCRdb retrieved this table from immuneACCESS and kept in-frame rearrangements only. Not all clones are present; in checked studies, unresolved V genes account for under half, and no reason is known for the remainder. That table furnishes V, J and clone size, whereas the DNA furnished D and trimming. The sample table contains under 400,000 clones; only one count was recorded for 85% to 95% of them. Approximately 5% of the sample is held by the ten biggest clonotypes.

With regard to this clone: The clone's antigen remains unknown. Base-call qualities are not available, and no considerably larger clone is one nucleotide away.

For CDR1 and CDR2, the germline V gene lists ENHRY and SYGVKD. Measured from the cysteine to the phenylalanine, the CDR3 is 13 residues long. Solely the CDR3 DNA is kept, with 39 bases framed from the first base. A distance of 9 bases separates the germline ends of V and J, which lose 3 bases and 4 bases respectively. What this sample's time point label stands for: blood from clinic visit 5 months post-surgery; TSC patient then seizure free. Surgery cases with the highest brain T cell transcript signatures were selected for TCR beta chain sequencing of brain tissue and, where available, blood. Before surgery, patients had received at least one anti-epileptic drug. The TCR-sequenced patients were children whose drug-resistant epilepsy was caused by tuberous sclerosis complex, focal cortical dysplasia, Rasmussen encephalitis or hemimegalencephaly. The Monarch genomic DNA purification kit was used to extract bulk genomic DNA from unsorted brain tissue and from whole blood.

This receptor was taken from a boy younger than two with tuberous sclerosis and intractable seizures. The chain couples TRBV10-3 to TRBJ2-5, with no D gene named confidently. The material was peripheral blood, obtained approximately 5 months after surgery. The CDR3 protein is CAISDGWGETQYF. The nucleotide sequence is TGTGCCATCAGTGATGGTTGGGGAGAGACCCAGTACTTC.